The rows below give T cell receptor beta chains drawn from one sample of a study of T cell responses to AZD1222 COVID-19 vaccine. The method was immunoSEQ multiplex PCR; TCRdb's version includes in-frame clones alone and lacks a portion of them. The sample yields 100,000 to 130,000 clones, under 95% seen once. This material consisted of peripheral blood, taken 28 days after the second AZD1222 dose. These receptors were taken from an adult who received the AZD1222 COVID-19 vaccine. The CDR3 runs from the conserved cysteine through the conserved F or W. D genes are given only for firm matches. Where a row states a size, it is once, few, many or the class of an expanded clone; other rows omit it.

TRBD1	TRBV3-1/TRBV3-2	TRBJ1-3	-	TGTGCCAGCAGCGACAGGGAGTTCGGAAACACCATATATTTT	CASSDREFGNTIYF
-	TRBV30	TRBJ2-7	once	TGTGCCTGGAGTCTCCACCCTCCATACGAGCAGTACTTC	CAWSLHPPYEQYF
TRBD2	TRBV7-2	TRBJ2-1	-	TGTGCCAGCAGCCCTGGACTAGCGGGAGGGAATGAGCAGTTCTTC	CASSPGLAGGNEQFF
-	TRBV6-2/TRBV6-3	TRBJ1-1	-	TGTGCCAGCAGCGCCCCAGGGCGGGGAGGCACTGAAGCTTTCTTT	CASSAPGRGGTEAFF
-	TRBV27	TRBJ1-5	-	TGTGCCAGCAGTTCGACGGTTAGGGGCAGGAATCAGCCCCAGCATTTT	CASSSTVRGRNQPQHF
TRBD1	TRBV5-1	TRBJ1-2	-	TGCGCCAGCAGCATGGGACAGGGGGAAGGCTACACCTTC	CASSMGQGEGYTF
-	TRBV10-2	TRBJ2-6	-	TGCGCCAGCAGTGAGAGACGGGCTGGGGCCAACGTCCTGACTTTC	CASSERRAGANVLTF
TRBD2	TRBV6-6	TRBJ2-7	once	TGTGCCAGCAGTCGATCCGGGACTAGCGGGGGGCAGAGCTCCTACGAGCAGTACTTC	CASSRSGTSGGQSSYEQYF
TRBD1	TRBV19	TRBJ1-2	once	TGTGCCAGTAGGGGGGACAGTCTCGGCTACACCTTC	CASRGDSLGYTF
TRBD2	TRBV3-1/TRBV3-2	TRBJ2-1	-	TGTGCCAGCAGCCAAGGAAAAGGGCTAGCGGGGAGGCAGGGGCAGTTCTTC	CASSQGKGLAGRQGQFF
-	TRBV4-1	TRBJ1-2	-	TGCGCCAGCAGCCAAGCGGAATTGAGAAACTATGGCTACACCTTC	CASSQAELRNYGYTF
TRBD2	TRBV13	TRBJ2-3	-	TGTGCCAGCAGTCCCCCCGGGGCTAGCGGGGGTACAGATACGCAGTATTTT	CASSPPGASGGTDTQYF
TRBD1	TRBV4-3	TRBJ1-5	-	TGCGCCAGCAGCCAAGAACTAGGGGACAGGATTCAGCCCCAGCATTTT	CASSQELGDRIQPQHF
-	TRBV4-1	TRBJ2-7	once	TGCGCCAGCAGCCAAGATCAGGCAAAATACGAGCAGTACTTC	CASSQDQAKYEQYF
-	TRBV5-1	TRBJ2-5	-	TGCGCCAGCAGCCAATCCCCGGGGAGCCAAGAGACCCAGTACTTC	CASSQSPGSQETQYF
-	TRBV4-1	TRBJ1-3	-	TGCGCCAGCAGCCAATTCCGGTCGGCGACCGGCTCTGGAAACACCATATATTTT	CASSQFRSATGSGNTIYF
-	TRBV5-1	TRBJ1-1	-	TGCGCCAGCAGCTCCGGGACGGCGAACACTGAAGCTTTCTTT	CASSSGTANTEAFF
TRBD1	TRBV6-1	TRBJ2-5	-	TGTGCCAGCAGTGAAACGGGGACAGGTCAGGACCCCTACTTC	CASSETGTGQDPYF
TRBD1	TRBV7-2	TRBJ1-2	-	TGTGCCAGCGCAGAGGGGGCTTCTTTCTATGGCTACACCTTC	CASAEGASFYGYTF
TRBD1	TRBV15	TRBJ1-2	-	TGTGCCACCAGCAGAGCTGCAGGGGGCGCGAACTATGGCTACACCTTC	CATSRAAGGANYGYTF
TRBD2	TRBV11-2	TRBJ2-1	few	TGTGCCAGCAGCTTCGGCGGGAGGAGAGGTGAGCAGTTCTTC	CASSFGGRRGEQFF
-	TRBV6-5	TRBJ2-1	-	TGTGCCAGCAGCCGCTCGGCACAGTTAAACAATGAGCAGTTCTTC	CASSRSAQLNNEQFF
TRBD2	TRBV5-4	TRBJ2-3	-	TGTGCCAGCAGCCCCACTACGACTAGCTCAAATACGCAGTATTTT	CASSPTTTSSNTQYF
TRBD1	TRBV6-5	TRBJ1-6	few	TGTGCCACCCGAAGGGACAGGGAAAGGTCACCCCTCCACTTT	CATRRDRERSPLHF
-	TRBV5-1	TRBJ1-2	-	TGCGCCAGCAGCTTGGAGGGCATTAACTATGGCTACACCTTC	CASSLEGINYGYTF
-	TRBV9	TRBJ2-2	-	TGTGCCAGCAGCTTACGTACTAGGAACACCGGGGAGCTGTTTTTT	CASSLRTRNTGELFF
-	TRBV7-6	TRBJ1-1	-	TGTGCCAGCAGCTTAACCCTTGTGAAGGGTGGGAACACTGAAGCTTTCTTT	CASSLTLVKGGNTEAFF
-	TRBV5-5	TRBJ1-5	-	TGTGCCAGCAGCCCCCTGCATGGCCAGCCCCAGCATTTT	CASSPLHGQPQHF
-	TRBV29-1	TRBJ2-7	-	TGCAGTGTTAAAGGACCTCCTCTCGAGCAGTACTTC	CSVKGPPLEQYF
-	TRBV2	TRBJ1-5	-	TGTGCCAGCAGTGATGGCATCGGCTCAGGGATAGGCAATCAGCCCCAGCATTTT	CASSDGIGSGIGNQPQHF
-	TRBV5-4	TRBJ2-7	few	TGTGCCAGCAGCTTGGAATCTTCCTACGAGCAGTACTTC	CASSLESSYEQYF
-	TRBV2	TRBJ1-3	-	TGTGCCAGCAGTGAAGGCTCTGGAAACACCATATATTTT	CASSEGSGNTIYF
-	TRBV7-2	TRBJ2-5	-	TGTGCCAGCAGCTTAGCACAGGGAAACAAGAGAACCCAGTACTTC	CASSLAQGNKRTQYF
-	TRBV10-2	TRBJ1-6	once	TGCGCCAGCAGTGACGAGGCGCCCGCCTATAATTCACCCCTCCACTTT	CASSDEAPAYNSPLHF
-	TRBV6-5	TRBJ1-1	-	TGTGCCAGCAGTTACTTTGGAGGGTCTCGGGCTTTCTTT	CASSYFGGSRAFF
-	TRBV5-4	TRBJ1-2	-	TGTGCCAGCAGCCCGGGCCGGGACTCAGCTAACTATGGCTACACCTTC	CASSPGRDSANYGYTF
TRBD2	TRBV15	TRBJ2-3	-	TGTGCCACCAGCAGGGGGGGACTAGCGGGATTAGATACGCAGTATTTT	CATSRGGLAGLDTQYF
-	TRBV5-6	TRBJ2-2	-	TGTGCCAGCAGCTTGGGCTCCGGGGGGGAGCTGTTTTTT	CASSLGSGGELFF
TRBD2	TRBV28	TRBJ2-3	-	TGTGCCAGCAGTTTTAACGGGCGGGGGGGCTACACAGATACGCAGTATTTT	CASSFNGRGGYTDTQYF
-	TRBV7-9	TRBJ2-5	-	TGTGCCAGCAGCGGGGAGACCCAGTACTTC	CASSGETQYF
-	TRBV6-2/TRBV6-3	TRBJ1-5	few	TGTGCCAGCAGCCACGGGAGGGGACTTAATCAGCCCCAGCATTTT	CASSHGRGLNQPQHF
-	TRBV28	TRBJ2-1	-	TGTGCCAGCAGTTTTTTAGGGAATGAGCAGTTCTTC	CASSFLGNEQFF
-	TRBV6-5	TRBJ2-3	once	TGTGCCAGCAGGAAGGAGGATACGCAGTATTTT	CASRKEDTQYF
TRBD1	TRBV28	TRBJ1-2	-	TGTGCCAGCAGTTTATATCACAGGGGGCAAAACTATGGCTACACCTTC	CASSLYHRGQNYGYTF
TRBD2	TRBV15	TRBJ2-1	-	TGTGCCACCAGCAGACGGACTAGCGGCTACAATGAGCAGTTCTTC	CATSRRTSGYNEQFF
-	TRBV13	TRBJ1-1	-	TGTGCCAGCAGCCTCACAGGGAGGGTGAACACTGAAGCTTTCTTT	CASSLTGRVNTEAFF
-	TRBV3-1/TRBV3-2	TRBJ1-1	few	TGTGCCAGCAGCCATCAGGGGAGGGTCACTGAAGCTTTCTTT	CASSHQGRVTEAFF
-	TRBV10-2	TRBJ1-3	-	TGCGCCAGCAGTGAGTCGACTCGGACCTCTGGAAACACCATATATTTT	CASSESTRTSGNTIYF
-	TRBV11-2	TRBJ1-6	-	TGTGCCAGCAGCTTAGGTGCGGGGCCCAATTCACCCCTCCACTTT	CASSLGAGPNSPLHF
-	TRBV7-2	TRBJ1-6	once	TGTGCCAGCAGCTTAAACAGGGTCGATTCACCCCTCCACTTT	CASSLNRVDSPLHF
-	TRBV7-2	TRBJ2-1	-	TGTGCCAGCAGCTCATCGGGCCTCTACTCCTACAATGAGCAGTTCTTC	CASSSSGLYSYNEQFF
TRBD1	TRBV7-6	TRBJ1-2	-	TGTGCCAGCAGCTCTCAGACAGGGACCTATGGCTACACCTTC	CASSSQTGTYGYTF
-	TRBV3-1/TRBV3-2	TRBJ1-2	-	TGTGCCAGCAGCCAAGTCGACGTGACGCCTTTTAACTATGGCTACACCTTC	CASSQVDVTPFNYGYTF
-	TRBV7-9	TRBJ2-1	-	TGTGCCAGCAGCTTAGGACTAACGCATTCCTACAATGAGCAGTTCTTC	CASSLGLTHSYNEQFF
TRBD2	TRBV2	TRBJ2-3	-	TGTGCCAGCAGTGGCTTGGGCGGGAGAGATACGCAGTATTTT	CASSGLGGRDTQYF